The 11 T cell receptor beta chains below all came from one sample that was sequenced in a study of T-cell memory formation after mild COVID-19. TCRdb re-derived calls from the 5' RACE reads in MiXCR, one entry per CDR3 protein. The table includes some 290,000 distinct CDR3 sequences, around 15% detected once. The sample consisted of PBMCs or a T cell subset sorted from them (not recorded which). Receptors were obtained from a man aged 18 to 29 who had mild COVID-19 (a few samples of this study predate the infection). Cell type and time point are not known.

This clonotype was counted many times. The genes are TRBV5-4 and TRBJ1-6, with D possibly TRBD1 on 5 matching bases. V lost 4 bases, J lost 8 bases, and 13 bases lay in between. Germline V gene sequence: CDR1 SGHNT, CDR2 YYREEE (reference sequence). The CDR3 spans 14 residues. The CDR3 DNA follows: TGTGCCAGCAGCCTAAGGGGAATAGATTCACCCCTCCACTTT. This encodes CASSLRGIDSPLHF.

CDR3 residues: CASSSSGPSNEKLFF. The CDR3, as DNA: TGCGCCAGCAGCTCCTCTGGGCCTTCTAATGAAAAACTGTTTTTT. The V call is TRBV4-3, the J call TRBJ1-4; D unresolved. CDR1 is LGHNA, CDR2 YSLEER, per germline. The CDR3 contains 15 residues. V lost 5 bases to trimming and J lost 3 bases, with 13 bases between them.

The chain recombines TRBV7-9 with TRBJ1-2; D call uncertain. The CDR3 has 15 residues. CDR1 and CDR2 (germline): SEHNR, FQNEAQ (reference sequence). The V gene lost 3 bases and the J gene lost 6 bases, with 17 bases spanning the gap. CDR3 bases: TGTGCCAGCAGCTTCCCTCTGTCCGAGCACCATGGCTACACCTTC. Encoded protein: CASSFPLSEHHGYTF.

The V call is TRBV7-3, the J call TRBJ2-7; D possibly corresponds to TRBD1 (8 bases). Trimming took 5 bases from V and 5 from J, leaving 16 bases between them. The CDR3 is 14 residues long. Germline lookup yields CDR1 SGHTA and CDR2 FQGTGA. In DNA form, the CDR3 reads TGTGCCAGCAGCCAACAGGGGGGGAGGAACGAGCAGTACTTC. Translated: CASSQQGGRNEQYF.

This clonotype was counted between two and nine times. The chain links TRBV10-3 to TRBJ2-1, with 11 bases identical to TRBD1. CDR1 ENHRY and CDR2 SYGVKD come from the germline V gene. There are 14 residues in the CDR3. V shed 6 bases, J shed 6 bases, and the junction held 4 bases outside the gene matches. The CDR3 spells CAISAGTGGNEQFF. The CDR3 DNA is TGTGCCATCAGCGCCGGGACAGGGGGCAATGAGCAGTTCTTC.

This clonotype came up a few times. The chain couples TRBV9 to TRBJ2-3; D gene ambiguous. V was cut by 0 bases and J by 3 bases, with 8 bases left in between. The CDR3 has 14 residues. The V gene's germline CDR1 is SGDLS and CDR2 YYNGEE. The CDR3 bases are TGTGCCAGCAGCGTAGATGCAGCAACAGATACGCAGTATTTT. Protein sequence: CASSVDAATDTQYF.

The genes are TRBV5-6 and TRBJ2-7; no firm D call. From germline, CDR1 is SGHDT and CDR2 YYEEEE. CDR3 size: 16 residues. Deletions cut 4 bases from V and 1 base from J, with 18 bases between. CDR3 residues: CASSLAWGSYSYEQYV. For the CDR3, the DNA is TGTGCCAGCAGCCTGGCCTGGGGAAGTTATTCCTACGAGCAGTACGTC.

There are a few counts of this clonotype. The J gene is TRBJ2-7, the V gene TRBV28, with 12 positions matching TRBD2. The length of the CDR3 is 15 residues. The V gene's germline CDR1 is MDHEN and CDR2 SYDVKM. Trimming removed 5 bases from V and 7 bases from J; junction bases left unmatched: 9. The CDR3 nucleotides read TGTGCCAGCAGTGAACTAGCGGGGGGCTCACAAGAGCAGTACGTC. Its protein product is CASSELAGGSQEQYV.

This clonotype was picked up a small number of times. CDR3 sequence reads: CATRGDRVTFEAFF. The CDR3 DNA sequence: TGTGCCACTCGGGGGGACAGGGTCACTTTTGAAGCTTTCTTT. This rearrangement joins TRBV19 to TRBJ1-1; TRBD1 aligns across 9 bases. CDR1 is LNHDA, CDR2 SQIVND, per germline (reference sequence). The CDR3 contains 14 residues. The V segment lost 10 bases and the J segment 7 bases; nucleotides outside the gene matches: 13.

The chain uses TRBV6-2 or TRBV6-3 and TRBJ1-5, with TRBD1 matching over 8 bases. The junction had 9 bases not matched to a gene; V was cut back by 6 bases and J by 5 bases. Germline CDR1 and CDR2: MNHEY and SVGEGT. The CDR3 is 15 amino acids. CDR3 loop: CASSRTGWGHQPQHF. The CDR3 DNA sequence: TGTGCCAGCAGCAGGACAGGGTGGGGGCATCAGCCCCAGCATTTT.

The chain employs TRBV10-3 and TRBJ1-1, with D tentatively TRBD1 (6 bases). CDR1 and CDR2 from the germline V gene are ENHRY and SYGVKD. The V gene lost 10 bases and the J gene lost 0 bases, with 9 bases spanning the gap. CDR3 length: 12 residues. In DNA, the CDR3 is TGTGCCACCTCAGGGGTGAACACTGAAGCTTTCTTT. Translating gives CATSGVNTEAFF.